This T cell receptor (beta chain) was obtained from a study of blood T cell repertoires in COVID-19. The wider study: Spain, Italy and the United States supplied samples that represented acute and convalescent COVID-19. PBMCs, B-cell-depleted T cells, or T cells were the source of the cDNA or gDNA that made up the material.

In the original analysis: Scientists estimated how many nucleated cells there were by amplifying reference gene primers. The protocol was immunoSEQ multiplex PCR, while the TCRdb copy is restricted to in-frame clones and leaves out a portion. The DNA was the basis for D and trimming; V, J and clone size are from that table. This sample has some 670,000 clones, with 85% to 90% found just once. V shed 0 bases and J 5 bases; nucleotides not matched to a gene: 1. The CDR3 length is 14 residues. Germline CDR1 MNHEY, CDR2 SVGAGI. To note about this clone: The sample holds other DNA sequences that translate to the same CDR3.

The sequence was obtained from a woman between 18 and 29 years old with acute or convalescent COVID-19. The chain is built from TRBV6-5 and TRBJ1-2; 9 positions agree with TRBD1. Sequenced sample: peripheral blood. CDR3 protein: CASSYSTGGYGYTF. The CDR3 coding sequence is TGTGCCAGCAGTTACTCGACAGGGGGGTATGGCTACACCTTC.